Presented here are 9 T cell receptor beta chains from one specimen sequenced in a study of CD8 T cells in Susac syndrome. Random hexamers primed reverse transcription of about 0.45 to 1 ug RNA. TCRdb re-called the immunoSEQ multiplex PCR reads with MiXCR, one entry per CDR3 protein. The table includes about 130,000 distinct CDR3 sequences, roughly 76% detected once. The specimen was CD8+ T cells from PBMCs. The receptors shown here come from a human donor with multiple sclerosis.

This clonotype was observed a few times. The rearrangement links TRBV28 to TRBJ1-1; possible D gene TRBD1, 6 bases. The CDR3 is 14 residues long. V was clipped by 8 bases and J by 1 base, with 14 bases between them. CDR1 and CDR2 from the germline V gene are MDHEN and SYDVKM. CDR3 sequence reads: CASSLRGGNTEAFF. CDR3 sequence (DNA): TGTGCCAGCTCCCTCAGGGGAGGGAACACTGAAGCTTTCTTT.

The chain joins TRBV20-1 to TRBJ2-7; the D call may be TRBD1 or TRBD2 (6 bases each). CDR3 length equals 13 residues. Germline V CDR1 and CDR2: DFQATT, SNEGSKA (reference sequence). Between the trimmed V and J ends, which lost 3 bases and 4 bases, there was a span of 13 bases. CDR3 sequence reads: CSARDSGAYEQYF. The CDR3 DNA is TGCAGTGCTAGGGACTCGGGGGCTTACGAGCAGTACTTC.

This chain connects TRBV30 to TRBJ2-7, with a possible D match to TRBD2 (6 bases). The germline V gene has CDR1 GTSNPN and CDR2 SVGIG (reference sequence). The CDR3 has 11 amino acids. Trimming took off 6 bases at V and 5 bases at J, with 11 bases between the two ends. CDR3 region: CACATGDEQYF. Written as DNA, the CDR3 is TGTGCCTGCGCGACGGGGGACGAGCAGTACTTC. Drawing the rest from reference TRBV30 and TRBJ2-7, the complete variable domain is SQTIHQWPATLVQPVGSPLSLECTVEGTSNPNLYWYRQAAGRGLQLLFYSVGIGQISSEVPQNLSASRPQDRQFILSSKKLLLSDSGFYLCACATGDEQYFGPGTRLTVT.

The V call is TRBV4-3, the J call TRBJ2-1; 8 positions match TRBD2. The germline CDR1 and CDR2 sequences are LGHNA and YSLEER. The CDR3 length is 15 residues. Losses at the gene ends were 1 base for V and 9 bases for J; bases not matched to a gene: 8. CDR3 DNA sequence: TGCGCCAGCAGCCAAGTGGTCGGGAGGGCCATTGAGCAGTTCTTC. It encodes CASSQVVGRAIEQFF.

The chain couples TRBV19 to TRBJ1-1; D not certain. Germline V gives CDR1 LNHDA, CDR2 SQIVND (reference sequence). The V gene lost 3 bases and the J gene lost 6 bases, with 8 bases spanning the gap. This CDR3 has 12 residues. The CDR3 region is CASSIRPAEAFF. The CDR3 bases are TGTGCCAGTAGTATTCGGCCAGCTGAAGCTTTCTTT.

V is TRBV20-1 and J is TRBJ1-5; D unclear. This CDR3 is built from 12 residues. Germline V gene sequence: CDR1 DFQATT, CDR2 SNEGSKA (reference sequence). V was cut by 1 base and J by 4 bases, with 5 bases left in between. The CDR3 loop is CSARVRNQPQHF. Here the CDR3 DNA reads TGCAGTGCTAGAGTGAGGAATCAGCCCCAGCATTTT.

This clonotype came up a few times. V gene TRBV4-1 combines with J gene TRBJ1-1; D gene uncertain. Germline CDR1 and CDR2: MGHRA and YSYEKL. The CDR3 is made up of 16 amino acids. With 4 bases removed from V and 8 bases from J, the gap between germline ends came to 23 bases. This CDR3 is CASSPTGRVLSSEAFF. The CDR3 DNA is TGCGCCAGCAGCCCGACCGGTCGGGTTTTGAGTTCCGAAGCTTTCTTT.

V is TRBV5-5 and J is TRBJ2-7, with D unclear. Looked up from germline, CDR1 is SGHKS and CDR2 is YYEKEE (reference sequence). The CDR3 runs 13 residues. V was trimmed by 6 bases and J by 2 bases, leaving 12 bases between them. This chain's CDR3 is CASTEQLTYEQYF. Written as DNA, the CDR3 is TGTGCCAGCACGGAGCAATTAACCTACGAGCAGTACTTC.

This clonotype was seen just once. The gene calls are TRBV6-1 and TRBJ2-1; TRBD2 matches at 8 bases. J lost 3 bases, V lost 8 bases, and 15 bases had no gene match. The CDR3 spans 17 residues. Germline loops: CDR1 MNHNS, CDR2 SASEGT. In DNA, the CDR3 is TGTGCCAGCGGTCGATTTCCGGGAGGGGAGGGCTACAATGAGCAGTTCTTC. This sequence encodes CASGRFPGGEGYNEQFF.